The source of this T cell receptor (beta chain) is a study of CD8+ T cells in alopecia areata. Described treatment: oral pan-JAK inhibitor, 5-10 mg twice daily. The CDR3 is 15 residues long. CDR1 is SGHTA, CDR2 FQGNSA, per germline. Trimming shortened V by 1 base and J by 5 bases, and 11 bases separated the two germline ends. Following RNA extraction, reverse transcription yielded cDNA that acted as the sequencing template. The assay was immunoSEQ multiplex PCR, and TCRdb's table has in-frame clones only and misses some. The sample records under 350,000 clones, roughly 64% being singletons. V and J are TRBV7-2 and TRBJ1-4, with D possibly being TRBD1 (5 bases). This clonotype was obtained from a human donor with alopecia areata. The sample in question was CD4+ T cells sorted from blood, obtained at week 24, from a patient treated with tofacitinib. The CDR3 loop is CASSLVSGENEKLFF. As DNA, the CDR3 is TGTGCCAGCAGCTTAGTTTCGGGGGAAAATGAAAAACTGTTTTTT.